The 9 T cell receptor beta chains reported below all come from one sample, sequenced in a study of regulatory T cells in long-lasting Graves disease. According to the study, TCR beta libraries were built with iRepertoire HTBI primers and CDR3-region Arm-PCR. One entry per CDR3 protein, called by TCRdb with MiXCR from the multiplex PCR reads. Seen here are roughly 400,000 distinct CDR3 sequences, about 15% observed once, and the top ten hold less than 30%. Sample time point: newly diagnosed GD, antithyroid drugs for less than 3 months. RNA from PBMCs was the source of the TCR library. This same sample was also part of a study on T cells in Graves' hyperthyroidism and ophthalmopathy.

The sequencing used peripheral blood mononuclear cells (PBMCs), collected at new diagnosis, from a patient treated with antithyroid drugs. Receptor source: a woman between 18 and 30 years old with Graves disease.

This clonotype has only a few counts. The gene calls are TRBV14 and TRBJ2-3, with D possibly being TRBD1 (5 bases). The CDR3 spans 15 residues. Per germline, CDR1 SGHDN and CDR2 FVKESK. Deletions cut 2 bases from V and 2 bases from J, with 11 bases between. The CDR3 reads CASSQRRQFTDTQYF. CDR3 sequence (DNA): TGTGCCAGCAGCCAACGCAGACAGTTCACAGATACGCAGTATTTT.

The genes are TRBV9 and TRBJ2-3; a possible D gene is TRBD2 (5 bases). Germline CDR1 SGDLS, CDR2 YYNGEE. V was shortened by 4 bases and J by 0 bases, with 15 bases between the two germline ends. CDR3 length: 16 residues. The DNA of the CDR3 is TGTGCCAGCAGCTCAAGAGGGAGACAAAGCACAGATACGCAGTATTTT. It codes for CASSSRGRQSTDTQYF. Full variable domain (rest looked up from reference TRBV9 and TRBJ2-3): DSGVTQTPKHLITATGQRVTLRCSPRSGDLSVYWYQQSLDQGLQFLIQYYNGEERAKGNILERFSAQQFPDLHSELNLSSLELGDSALYFCASSSRGRQSTDTQYFGPGTRLTVL.

This clonotype has at least ten counts. The rearrangement joins TRBV28 to TRBJ2-7; D not certain. The CDR3 is 13 amino acids. V was shortened by 2 bases and J by 6 bases, with 11 bases between the two germline ends. Per germline, CDR1 MDHEN and CDR2 SYDVKM. CDR3 DNA: TGTGCCAGCAGTTTACGAGGTGCTGCCGAGCAGTACTTC. Amino acids: CASSLRGAAEQYF.

This clonotype was recorded a few times. The chain recombines TRBV6-1 with TRBJ1-1, with 7 nucleotides matching TRBD1. V lost 4 bases to trimming and J lost 4 bases; unmatched junction nucleotides: 6. CDR1 is MNHNS and CDR2 is SASEGT in the germline V gene. The CDR3 runs to 14 residues. Here the CDR3 DNA reads TGTGCCAGCAGTGCCCAGGGGGGGCCCACTGAAGCTTTCTTT. It codes for CASSAQGGPTEAFF.

The chain joins TRBV12-3 or TRBV12-4 to TRBJ1-5, with no clear D. This CDR3 is built from 16 residues. Trimming cost V 4 bases and J 2 bases, with 15 bases left between them. CDR3 residues: CASSSLPSVGNQPQHF. The CDR3 coding sequence is TGTGCCAGCAGTTCCCTGCCCTCAGTAGGCAATCAGCCCCAGCATTTT.

The table lists this clonotype with a few counts. This sequence joins TRBV20-1 and TRBJ1-2; TRBD1 is a possible D gene (6 bases). The germline V and J ends were trimmed by 7 bases and 6 bases, with 15 bases remaining between them. Germline lookup yields CDR1 DFQATT and CDR2 SNEGSKA (reference sequence). CDR3 length: 12 residues. CDR3 residues: CSGFREGDGYTF. CDR3 DNA sequence: TGCAGTGGTTTCAGGGAGGGGGATGGCTACACCTTC.

The chain has TRBV20-1 and TRBJ2-7; 7 nucleotides align to TRBD2. Per the germline V gene, CDR1 is DFQATT and CDR2 is SNEGSKA (reference sequence). This CDR3 has 12 amino acids. V dropped 7 bases and J dropped 3; count of bases not matched to a gene: 6. In DNA form, the CDR3 reads TGCAGTGTCGTGACTAGCAGCTACGAGCAGTACTTC. Encoded protein: CSVVTSSYEQYF.

This clonotype was detected a few times. V usage is TRBV29-1 and J usage is TRBJ1-2; a weak D match, TRBD1 (6 bases). Germline CDR1 reads SQVTM; CDR2 reads ANQGSEA. The CDR3 extends over 13 amino acids. The V gene lost 2 bases and the J gene lost 2 bases, with 9 bases spanning the gap. DNA of the CDR3: TGCAGCGTTGAACACAGGGACAACTATGGCTACACCTTC. As protein: CSVEHRDNYGYTF.

The rearrangement uses TRBV12-3 or TRBV12-4 and TRBJ2-7, with D unresolved. This CDR3 comprises 15 residues. Trimming pared 1 base from V and 0 bases from J, leaving 10 bases between. CDR3 region: CASSLGGSLSYEQYF. DNA of the CDR3: TGTGCCAGCAGTTTAGGTGGGTCCCTCTCCTACGAGCAGTACTTC.